These T cell receptor beta chains were read from a single sample in a study of T cell responses to AZD1222 COVID-19 vaccine. Assay used: immunoSEQ multiplex PCR; TCRdb lists only in-frame clones, some missing. The sample lists 110,000 or so clones; about nine tenths were seen once. The sequencing here drew on peripheral blood, taken 28 days after the second AZD1222 dose. Receptors originate from an adult who received the AZD1222 COVID-19 vaccine. Each CDR3 is given with its conserved first and last residue. The D gene is left open where the match is weak. The size field is filled for only some rows; it gives once, few, many or a size class.

>.|TRBV13|.|12|TRBJ1-6
CASSRDNSPLHF
TGTGCCAGCAGTAGGGATAATTCACCCCTCCACTTT
>.|TRBV25-1|.|14|TRBJ1-4
CASSTGMGNEKLFF
TGTGCCAGCAGTACAGGGATGGGTAATGAAAAACTGTTTTTT
>.|TRBV5-1|.|15|TRBJ1-4
CASSSQGGTNEKLFF
TGCGCCAGCAGCTCCCAGGGAGGAACTAATGAAAAACTGTTTTTT
>.|TRBV5-1|.|15|TRBJ2-1
CASSLEGSDNNEQFF
TGCGCCAGCAGCTTGGAGGGGTCGGATAACAATGAGCAGTTCTTC
>.|TRBV10-3|.|12|TRBJ1-2
CAISESNYGYTF
TGTGCCATCAGTGAGTCGAACTATGGCTACACCTTC
>.|TRBV28|.|15|TRBJ1-5
CASRSVLVGNQPQHF
TGTGCCAGCAGGTCGGTTTTAGTGGGCAATCAGCCCCAGCATTTT
>.|TRBV19|few|13|TRBJ1-1
CASKLTGGTEAFF
TGTGCCAGTAAACTGACGGGGGGCACTGAAGCTTTCTTT
>TRBD1|TRBV10-2|once|16|TRBJ1-6
CASSGATGGYNSPLHF
TGCGCCAGCAGTGGGGCGACAGGGGGATATAATTCACCCCTCCACTTT
>.|TRBV9|.|16|TRBJ2-2
CASSVDPGEITGELFF
TGTGCCAGCAGCGTAGATCCGGGGGAAATCACCGGGGAGCTGTTTTTT
>.|TRBV7-9|.|14|TRBJ1-5
CASSLGDSNQPQHF
TGTGCCAGCAGCTTAGGGGATAGCAATCAGCCCCAGCATTTT
>.|TRBV5-4|.|15|TRBJ2-2
CASSRDPRDTGELFF
TGTGCCAGCAGCCGGGACCCCAGGGACACCGGGGAGCTGTTTTTT
>.|TRBV10-3|.|13|TRBJ1-1
CAISSLIYTEAFF
TGTGCCATCAGCTCTCTCATTTACACTGAAGCTTTCTTT
>TRBD1|TRBV15|.|16|TRBJ1-5
CATSRLGQGMNQPQHF
TGTGCCACCAGCAGACTGGGACAGGGGATGAATCAGCCCCAGCATTTT
>TRBD1|TRBV2|.|19|TRBJ1-5
CASSQGGQGVRHSGQPQHF
TGTGCCAGCTCTCAAGGTGGACAGGGTGTACGGCACAGTGGTCAGCCCCAGCATTTT
>.|TRBV7-8|.|12|TRBJ2-5
CASSSQSETQYF
TGTGCCAGCAGCTCCCAATCGGAGACCCAGTACTTC
>TRBD1|TRBV5-1|.|14|TRBJ1-2
CASRSGTGGVGYTF
TGCGCCAGCAGGTCTGGGACAGGGGGCGTCGGCTACACCTTC
>TRBD2|TRBV28|.|19|TRBJ2-1
CASIASGGPFRPGHNEQFF
TGTGCCAGCATTGCTAGCGGGGGGCCATTTCGCCCTGGCCACAATGAGCAGTTCTTC
>TRBD2|TRBV15|.|14|TRBJ2-7
CATSRVLTSDEQYF
TGTGCCACCAGCAGAGTTCTCACTAGCGACGAGCAGTACTTC
>.|TRBV5-5|.|14|TRBJ1-1
CASSPTRGNTEAFF
TGTGCCAGCAGCCCAACCAGGGGGAACACTGAAGCTTTCTTT
>.|TRBV5-5|.|16|TRBJ2-5
CASSLKATASQETQYF
TGTGCCAGCAGCCTAAAGGCTACAGCGTCCCAAGAGACCCAGTACTTC
>TRBD1|TRBV10-3|.|12|TRBJ1-1
CAISGDRVSAFF
TGTGCCATCAGTGGGGACAGGGTGTCAGCTTTCTTT
>TRBD1|TRBV10-3|.|13|TRBJ1-1
CAIKGAMNTEAFF
TGTGCCATCAAGGGGGCCATGAACACTGAAGCTTTCTTT